The sequence of this T cell receptor beta chain was determined in a study of early T cells in non-severe SARS-CoV-2 infection. Per germline, CDR1 SGHAT and CDR2 FQDESV (reference sequence). V was trimmed by 4 bases and J by 0 bases, leaving 9 bases between them. This CDR3 comprises 15 residues. The TCR library protocol was used to attach unique molecular identifiers. These identifiers were attached to individual cDNA molecules. In TCRdb, the 5' RACE reads were re-called with MiXCR into one record per CDR3 protein. Of some 100,000 distinct CDR3 sequences in the sample, about 15% were seen once. The sample comprised whole blood. V usage is TRBV11-1 and J usage is TRBJ2-2; D gene ambiguous. This sequence was found in an adult who was a healthcare worker with PCR-confirmed SARS-CoV-2 infection or an uninfected control (not recorded which). The CDR3 bases are TGTGCCAGCAGCTCCCGACGGACGAACACCGGGGAGCTGTTTTTT. Amino acid sequence: CASSSRRTNTGELFF. The full variable domain, rest sourced from reference TRBV11-1 and TRBJ2-2, is EAEVAQSPRYKITEKSQAVAFWCDPISGHATLYWYRQILGQGPELLVQFQDESVVDDSQLPKDRFSAERLKGVDSTLKIQPAELGDSAMYLCASSSRRTNTGELFFGEGSRLTVL.